The next 32 T cell receptor beta chains were all read from a single sample in a study of T cell responses to AZD1222 COVID-19 vaccine. Here immunoSEQ multiplex PCR was the method, and the copy in TCRdb shows in-frame clones only, minus some. The table includes about 210,000 clones, 85% to 95% detected once. The sample here was peripheral blood, taken on day 0 of AZD1222 vaccination. The receptors originated from an adult in good health.

The chain couples TRBV7-2 to TRBJ2-5; 7 bases fit TRBD1. Germline V gives CDR1 SGHTA, CDR2 FQGNSA. J lost 2 bases, V lost 0 bases, and 6 bases had no gene match. CDR3 size: 16 residues. The CDR3 coding sequence is TGTGCCAGCAGCTTAGCCAGGGGGAACATTCAAGAGACCCAGTACTTC. It encodes CASSLARGNIQETQYF.

The chain recombines TRBV19 with TRBJ1-2; 7 bases are a match to TRBD1. This CDR3 region has 16 residues. J gave up 0 bases and V 7 bases, and 11 bases lay outside the gene matches. CDR1 LNHDA and CDR2 SQIVND come from the germline V gene (reference sequence). The CDR3 DNA is TGTGCCAGTACCACGGACAGGATGGGTGCTAACTATGGCTACACCTTC. Protein sequence: CASTTDRMGANYGYTF. The full variable domain, completed using reference TRBV19 and TRBJ1-2, is DGGITQSPKYLFRKEGQNVTLSCEQNLNHDAMYWYRQDPGQGLRLIYYSQIVNDFQKGDIAEGYSVSREKKESFPLTVTSAQKNPTAFYLCASTTDRMGANYGYTFGSGTRLTVV.

The rearrangement joins TRBV10-3 to TRBJ2-4, with D unclear. The CDR3 is 13 amino acids. Germline V lookup: CDR1 ENHRY, CDR2 SYGVKD. Trimming removed 0 bases at V and 5 bases at J, with 5 bases between. CDR3 nucleotide sequence: TGTGCCATCAGTGAGTCTCTGGAAAACATTCAGTACTTC. It codes for CAISESLENIQYF.

The chain carries TRBV6-2 or TRBV6-3 and TRBJ2-2, with D possibly TRBD1 on 5 matching bases. Germline-derived CDR1 and CDR2 are MNHEY and SVGEGT. Trimming took 2 bases from V and 0 from J, leaving 13 bases between them. The CDR3 loop spans 17 amino acids. CDR3 DNA: TGTGCCAGCAGTTACGGCAGGGTCTTCGCGAACACCGGGGAGCTGTTTTTT. Translated, it gives CASSYGRVFANTGELFF.

V is TRBV6-1 and J is TRBJ1-1, with D perhaps matching TRBD1 (5 bases). CDR1 and CDR2 (germline): MNHNS, SASEGT. The CDR3 is made up of 13 amino acids. V was trimmed by 3 bases and J by 1 base, leaving 6 bases between them. The CDR3 DNA is TGTGCCAGCAGTGAGGGGCCGAACACTGAAGCTTTCTTT. Amino acid sequence: CASSEGPNTEAFF.

The V and J genes are TRBV5-5 and TRBJ1-6, with a tentative D call TRBD1 (5 bases). The V gene's germline CDR1 is SGHKS and CDR2 YYEKEE (reference sequence). The CDR3 consists of 15 residues. Trimming left V 1 base short and J 10 bases short, with 15 bases between. The CDR3 loop reads CASSLRQGTESPLHF. CDR3 nucleotides: TGTGCCAGCAGCTTGCGTCAGGGAACGGAATCACCCCTCCACTTT.

This rearrangement joins TRBV5-8 to TRBJ2-3; D remains unclear. Between the trimmed V and J ends, which lost 0 bases and 2 bases, there was a span of 7 bases. The CDR3 extends over 14 amino acids. Germline loops: CDR1 SGHTS, CDR2 YDEGEE. Here the CDR3 DNA reads TGTGCCAGCAGCTTGGACACCTACACAGATACGCAGTATTTT. Amino acids: CASSLDTYTDTQYF.

V and J are TRBV9 and TRBJ1-3; 7 bases match TRBD1. The V segment lost 3 bases and the J segment 6 bases; nucleotides outside the gene matches: 6. CDR1 and CDR2 from the germline V gene are SGDLS and YYNGEE. The CDR3 runs to 14 residues. The CDR3 here is CASSAGQSLNTIYF. The CDR3 nucleotides are TGTGCCAGCAGCGCGGGACAGAGCCTAAACACCATATATTTT.

The chain recombines TRBV12-3 or TRBV12-4 with TRBJ1-4; no reliable D call. The germline V and J ends were trimmed by 3 bases and 8 bases, with 10 bases remaining between them. CDR3 size: 13 residues. The CDR3 loop reads CASSFSSLEKLFF. CDR3 coding DNA: TGTGCCAGCAGTTTTTCTTCGTTGGAAAAACTGTTTTTT.

This chain links TRBV28 with TRBJ2-3; maybe TRBD2 (6 bases). V was pared by 4 bases and J by 2 bases, with 13 bases between. The CDR3 has 15 amino acids. From germline, CDR1 is MDHEN and CDR2 SYDVKM. The CDR3 coding sequence is TGTGCCAGCAGTTCTCTCGGCGGGGCCACAGATACGCAGTATTTT. This gives the protein CASSSLGGATDTQYF.

The CDR3 DNA reads TGTGCCATGGGAAATGAAAAACTGTTTTTT. This encodes CAMGNEKLFF. The chain links TRBV6-5 to TRBJ1-4, with no clear D. There are 10 residues in the CDR3. Trimming stripped 10 bases from V and 5 bases from J, with 5 bases between. Looked up from germline, CDR1 is MNHEY and CDR2 is SVGAGI.

This chain links TRBV7-2 with TRBJ1-5; D remains unclear. The V gene's germline CDR1 is SGHTA and CDR2 FQGNSA. The CDR3 covers 12 residues. Between the trimmed V and J ends, which lost 3 bases and 6 bases, there was a span of 6 bases. CDR3 nucleotide sequence: TGTGCCAGCAGCTTTGGCAGTCAGCCCCAGCATTTT. Translating gives CASSFGSQPQHF.

J is TRBJ2-1 and V is TRBV7-9; D gene uncertain. CDR3 size: 12 residues. V gave up 3 bases and J gave up 7 bases, with 7 bases separating them. Looked up from germline, CDR1 is SEHNR and CDR2 is FQNEAQ (reference sequence). The CDR3 here is CASSFHENEQFF. CDR3 bases: TGTGCCAGCAGCTTCCATGAGAATGAGCAGTTCTTC.

The J gene is TRBJ1-5, the V gene TRBV2, with D possibly matching TRBD1 (5 bases). Trimming stripped 8 bases from V and 1 base from J, with 18 bases between. The CDR3 has 16 amino acids. Germline CDR1 SNHLY, CDR2 FYNNEI. For the CDR3, the DNA is TGTGCCAGCCAAAGGGACCAGGAGAGCAGCAATCAGCCCCAGCATTTT. Protein product: CASQRDQESSNQPQHF. Looking up the rest from reference TRBV2 and TRBJ1-5 gives the full variable domain: EPEVTQTPSHQVTQMGQEVILRCVPISNHLYFYWYRQILGQKVEFLVSFYNNEISEKSEIFDDQFSVERPDGSNFTLKIRSTKLEDSAMYFCASQRDQESSNQPQHFGDGTRLSIL.

The chain uses TRBV9 and TRBJ2-1, with 9 bases fitting TRBD2. The CDR3 totals 17 residues. V trimming: 0 bases; J trimming: 6 bases; junction bases outside the gene matches: 10. Germline CDR1 and CDR2: SGDLS and YYNGEE. The CDR3 here is CASSVAPTGSGGNEQFF. The DNA for the CDR3 is TGTGCCAGCAGCGTAGCCCCTACGGGTAGCGGGGGCAATGAGCAGTTCTTC.

This chain joins TRBV19 and TRBJ1-5, with D unclear. The CDR3 covers 14 residues. Trimming shortened V by 7 bases and J by 0 bases, and 10 bases separated the two germline ends. The germline V gene has CDR1 LNHDA and CDR2 SQIVND (reference sequence). CDR3 in amino acids: CASTMVDSNQPQHF. The DNA for the CDR3 is TGTGCCAGTACCATGGTGGATAGCAATCAGCCCCAGCATTTT.

The V call is TRBV9, the J call TRBJ2-3, with 12 bases lining up with TRBD2. This CDR3 comprises 19 residues. The V and J ends lost 0 bases and 2 bases, in that order; junction bases with no gene match: 10. The germline gives CDR1 SGDLS, CDR2 YYNGEE. The CDR3 spells CASSVGLAGARAVTDTQYF. CDR3 in DNA: TGTGCCAGCAGCGTAGGACTAGCGGGGGCTAGGGCAGTCACAGATACGCAGTATTTT. The full variable domain, with the rest looked up from reference TRBV9 and TRBJ2-3, is DSGVTQTPKHLITATGQRVTLRCSPRSGDLSVYWYQQSLDQGLQFLIQYYNGEERAKGNILERFSAQQFPDLHSELNLSSLELGDSALYFCASSVGLAGARAVTDTQYFGPGTRLTVL.

About this clone itself: Other DNA sequences in this specimen translate into the identical CDR3. The genes are TRBV11-2 and TRBJ1-1; possible D gene TRBD1, 5 bases. The CDR3 length is 14 residues. The V and J ends lost 5 bases and 3 bases respectively, with 13 bases between them. Germline assignment: CDR1 SGHAT and CDR2 FQNNGV. The CDR3 is CASSLRQGDTEAFF. The CDR3 DNA is TGTGCCAGCAGCCTCCGCCAGGGTGACACTGAAGCTTTCTTT.

The chain joins TRBV19 to TRBJ2-5; weak D call: TRBD1 (7 bases). CDR3 length equals 14 residues. Germline assignment: CDR1 LNHDA and CDR2 SQIVND (reference sequence). Trimming cost V 6 bases and J 3 bases, with 14 bases left between them. The CDR3 DNA reads TGTGCCAGTAGCCCAGGGGGGCAGGAAGAGACCCAGTACTTC. The encoded protein is CASSPGGQEETQYF.

The chain recombines TRBV5-1 with TRBJ2-7; D uncertain. CDR1 is SGHRS, CDR2 YFSETQ, per germline. The V end was cut by 1 base, the J end by 7 bases, with 6 bases between. The CDR3 is 11 amino acids. The chain's CDR3 is CASSLYGEQYF. CDR3 DNA sequence: TGCGCCAGCAGCTTGTACGGGGAGCAGTACTTC.

This chain joins TRBV4-1 and TRBJ2-1; tentative D call: TRBD1 (6 bases). The germline V gene encodes CDR1 MGHRA and CDR2 YSYEKL. The V and J ends lost 4 bases and 6 bases respectively, with 10 bases between them. The CDR3 loop spans 13 amino acids. CDR3 amino acids: CASSRGPGNEQFF. The CDR3 DNA sequence: TGCGCCAGCAGCCGGGGGCCTGGCAATGAGCAGTTCTTC.

The chain links TRBV6-6 to TRBJ2-7, with D unresolved. CDR1 and CDR2 (germline): MNHNY, SVGAGI (reference sequence). V was pared by 0 bases and J by 0 bases, with 3 bases between. CDR3 length: 13 residues. CDR3 sequence (DNA): TGTGCCAGCAGTTACTCGACCTCCTACGAGCAGTACTTC. Residues: CASSYSTSYEQYF.

This clone was counted a few times. V usage is TRBV18 and J usage is TRBJ1-6; no clear D gene. Germline CDR1 reads KGHSH; CDR2 reads LQKENI. Trimming removed 1 base at V and 4 bases at J, with 20 bases between. This CDR3 region has 19 residues. CDR3 DNA sequence: TGTGCCAGCTCACCACAGGGTTCCATGGGAACGGGATATAATTCACCCCTCCACTTT. This codes for CASSPQGSMGTGYNSPLHF.

This chain joins TRBV7-8 and TRBJ1-3; 7 positions match TRBD1. The CDR3 is 14 residues long. V lost 4 bases, J lost 3 bases, and 3 bases stayed unmatched. The germline V gene encodes CDR1 SGHVS and CDR2 FQNEAQ. Written as DNA, the CDR3 is TGTGCCAGCAGCTCACAGGGGATTGGAAACACCATATATTTT. Translating gives CASSSQGIGNTIYF.

This chain links TRBV5-6 with TRBJ1-2; 7 nucleotides align to TRBD1. V lost 8 bases, J lost 5 bases, and 9 bases stayed unmatched. The CDR3 is made up of 13 amino acids. The V gene's germline CDR1 is SGHDT and CDR2 YYEEEE. CDR3 residues: CASWGQTGYGYTF. CDR3 DNA: TGTGCCAGTTGGGGACAGACTGGATATGGCTACACCTTC.

This chain uses TRBV27 with TRBJ1-6; D is perhaps TRBD1 (5 bases). Germline CDR1 and CDR2: MNHEY and SMNVEV (reference sequence). Trimming took off 3 bases at V and 9 bases at J, with 15 bases between the two ends. The CDR3 runs to 15 residues. The CDR3 loop reads CASSLDTPTLSPLHF. The CDR3 region has the DNA TGTGCCAGCAGTTTGGACACCCCGACCCTTTCACCCCTCCACTTT.

The rearrangement uses TRBV7-6 and TRBJ2-2; perhaps TRBD1 as D (6 bases). CDR1 is SGHVS, CDR2 FNYEAQ, per germline. This CDR3 spans 15 amino acids. V lost 0 bases and J lost 5, with 10 bases in between. In nucleotides, the CDR3 is TGTGCCAGCAGCTTAGCCTTTAGGGGGACCGGGGAGCTGTTTTTT. Translation: CASSLAFRGTGELFF.

This clone was seen a single time. Other DNA sequences in this sample translate to the same CDR3. V usage is TRBV5-6 and J usage is TRBJ1-1; D not certain. The V end was cut by 0 bases, the J end by 1 base, with 7 bases between. From germline, CDR1 is SGHDT and CDR2 YYEEEE. This CDR3 is built from 14 residues. In DNA form, the CDR3 reads TGTGCCAGCAGCTTGGGACGGGGGAACACTGAAGCTTTCTTT. Its translation is CASSLGRGNTEAFF.

This clone was detected only a few times. This specimen includes other DNA sequences encoding the same CDR3. The rearrangement joins TRBV3-1 (or the pseudogene TRBV3-2) to TRBJ1-6, with TRBD1 as a possible D gene (5 bases). Trimming stripped 1 base from V and 5 bases from J, with 6 bases between. This CDR3 has 14 amino acids. Looked up from germline, CDR1 is LGHDT and CDR2 is YNNKEL (reference sequence). The CDR3 sequence: CASSQVRDNSPLHF. The CDR3 nucleotides read TGTGCCAGCAGCCAAGTCAGGGATAATTCACCCCTCCACTTT.

The chain recombines TRBV4-1 with TRBJ2-7; tentative D call: TRBD1 (6 bases). Germline-derived CDR1 and CDR2 are MGHRA and YSYEKL. V lost 4 bases, J lost 0 bases, and 16 bases lay in between. This CDR3 is 16 amino acids long. CDR3 protein: CASSPGQGPASYEQYF. Here the CDR3 DNA reads TGCGCCAGCAGCCCGGGACAAGGACCCGCCTCCTACGAGCAGTACTTC.

This chain joins TRBV6-1 and TRBJ1-5, with TRBD1 as a possible D gene (6 bases). Between the trimmed V and J ends, which lost 1 base and 2 bases, there was a span of 12 bases. The CDR3 has 16 residues. The germline V gene has CDR1 MNHNS and CDR2 SASEGT. The CDR3 DNA reads as TGTGCCAGCAGTGAAGGAGGGGGTAGGGGCAATCAGCCCCAGCATTTT. Translating gives CASSEGGGRGNQPQHF.

The rearrangement links TRBV7-8 to TRBJ2-4, with 9 bases lining up with TRBD2. Germline trimming cut 3 bases from V and 1 base from J; bases unmatched to any gene: 16. This CDR3 has 20 residues. CDR1 and CDR2 from the germline V gene are SGHVS and FQNEAQ. The DNA for the CDR3 is TGTGCCAGCAGCTTCGCGGGGGCGGGGGGGCCGTTCCAGGCCAAAAACATTCAGTACTTC. Translated: CASSFAGAGGPFQAKNIQYF.